The 30 T cell receptor beta chains below come from one sample, sequenced in a study of CD8+CD57+ T cells in acquired aplastic anemia. Patients picked for sequencing had shown CD8+CD57+ cell expansion detected by flow cytometry. For CDR3 and TCR beta VDJ profiling, genomic DNA was the template used. TCRdb used MiXCR to reprocess the reads, holding one entry per CDR3 protein. The sample includes some 200,000 distinct CDR3 sequences, nearly 50% of them seen just once. The sequencing input was sorted CD4+, CD8+, or CD8+CD57+ T cells (not recorded which) from PBMCs. These receptors all come from a human donor with aplastic anemia.

This sequence joins TRBV12-3 or TRBV12-4 and TRBJ1-2; 7 bases line up with TRBD1. Germline trimming cut 2 bases from V and 8 bases from J; bases unmatched to any gene: 8. CDR3 length: 14 residues. CDR3 sequence reads: CASSLRTGVGGYTF. The CDR3 DNA reads as TGTGCCAGCAGTTTAAGGACAGGAGTTGGAGGCTACACCTTC.

The V call is TRBV25-1, the J call TRBJ2-1; unclear D gene. Per the germline V gene, CDR1 is MGHDK and CDR2 is SYGVNS. V lost 3 bases to trimming and J lost 4 bases, with 13 bases between them. CDR3 length equals 15 residues. CDR3 DNA sequence: TGTGCCAGCAGTGACACACCTTTTGAATACAATGAGCAGTTCTTC. Its protein is CASSDTPFEYNEQFF.

V usage is TRBV20-1 and J usage is TRBJ1-1; D is perhaps TRBD1 (5 bases). The CDR3 totals 14 residues. V was clipped by 6 bases and J by 0 bases, with 14 bases between them. CDR1 is DFQATT, CDR2 SNEGSKA, per germline (reference sequence). The CDR3 is CSAGPGLMNTEAFF. Written as DNA, the CDR3 is TGCAGTGCCGGTCCAGGGCTCATGAACACTGAAGCTTTCTTT.

This clonotype has just a few counts. The rearrangement links TRBV24-1 to TRBJ2-5, with D hard to call. Trimming removed 1 base at V and 6 bases at J, with 5 bases between. CDR3 size: 12 residues. The germline CDR1 and CDR2 sequences are KGHDR and SFDVKD. Written as DNA, the CDR3 is TGTGCCACCAGTGATTTTATGAAGACCCAGTACTTC. This encodes CATSDFMKTQYF.

The chain's CDR3 is CASSGGGGLNQPQHF. The CDR3 region has the DNA TGTGCCAGCAGCGGAGGAGGGGGACTTAATCAGCCCCAGCATTTT. This chain joins TRBV9 and TRBJ1-5; D perhaps matches TRBD1 (6 bases). This CDR3 spans 15 amino acids. Trimming took off 3 bases at V and 4 bases at J, with 14 bases between the two ends. Germline V lookup: CDR1 SGDLS, CDR2 YYNGEE.

The chain employs TRBV10-2 and TRBJ1-1; no firm D call. The germline V gene encodes CDR1 WSHSY and CDR2 SAAADI. The CDR3 sequence is 12 residues long. V lost 6 bases and J lost 1, with 6 bases in between. In DNA form, the CDR3 reads TGCGCCAGCAGACAGACGAACACTGAAGCTTTCTTT. Its protein is CASRQTNTEAFF.

The chain uses TRBV20-1 and TRBJ1-2, with D possibly TRBD1 on 5 matching bases. The CDR3 spans 14 residues. The germline V gene has CDR1 DFQATT and CDR2 SNEGSKA (reference sequence). V shed 1 base and J shed 7 bases, with 16 bases lying between them. The CDR3 region has the DNA TGCAGTGCTAGAGTTGGACTCGGGGCGGTTGGCTACACCTTC. Protein product: CSARVGLGAVGYTF.

V is TRBV7-9 and J is TRBJ2-5; the match to TRBD1 covers 8 bases. The J segment lost 7 bases and the V segment lost 8 bases, leaving 6 bases of the junction unmatched. The CDR3 runs to 12 residues. Germline loops: CDR1 SEHNR, CDR2 FQNEAQ (reference sequence). The CDR3 nucleotides are TGTGCCAGCCCGACAGGGGATGGGACCCAGTACTTC. Translated, it gives CASPTGDGTQYF.

For this clonotype: This may be a read error, as it is one base from a much larger clone. The CDR3 end shows no conserved phenylalanine or tryptophan, and so a read error is likely. The chain is built from TRBV5-6 and TRBJ1-3; D is undetermined. V shed 7 bases and J shed 9 bases, with 14 bases lying between them. The CDR3 has 12 residues. Germline CDR1 is SGHDT and CDR2 is YYEEEE. Here the CDR3 reads CASGQDLGTIYL. CDR3 DNA sequence: TGTGCCAGCGGGCAAGACCTCGGCACCATATATCTT.

In this sample, this clonotype turned up once. This chain connects TRBV9 to TRBJ2-7; D not certain. This CDR3 is built from 13 residues. CDR1 and CDR2 from the germline V gene are SGDLS and YYNGEE. Trimming took off 3 bases at V and 4 bases at J, with 11 bases between the two ends. CDR3 DNA sequence: TGTGCCAGCAGCGGCCTTCTCGGGTACGAGCAGTACTTC. It translates to CASSGLLGYEQYF.

This clonotype was seen more than once but under ten times. The chain carries TRBV11-2 and TRBJ2-7; maybe TRBD1 (5 bases). Trimming removed 3 bases from V and 7 bases from J, with 10 bases in between. The CDR3 runs 12 residues. Germline CDR1 is SGHAT and CDR2 is FQNNGV. The CDR3 loop reads CASSFLTEEQYF. The CDR3 DNA sequence: TGTGCCAGCAGCTTTTTGACAGAGGAGCAGTACTTC.

There are many counts of this clonotype. The chain couples TRBV2 to TRBJ2-5; 10 bases fit TRBD2. This CDR3 has 13 amino acids. V shed 7 bases, J shed 5 bases, and the junction held 4 bases outside the gene matches. CDR1 and CDR2 from the germline V gene are SNHLY and FYNNEI. CDR3 nucleotide sequence: TGTGCCAGCACCGCGACTAGCGGGGAGACCCAGTACTTC. It encodes CASTATSGETQYF.

The V call is TRBV7-8, the J call TRBJ2-5; 9 bases align to TRBD2. This CDR3 comprises 16 residues. V trimming: 2 bases; J trimming: 5 bases; junction bases outside the gene matches: 9. Germline V gene data show CDR1 as SGHVS and CDR2 as FQNEAQ. CDR3 sequence: CASSLSARGGQETQYF. CDR3 in DNA: TGTGCCAGCAGCTTATCTGCGCGGGGGGGACAGGAGACCCAGTACTTC.

The chain links TRBV5-1 to TRBJ2-7, with D unresolved. This CDR3 region has 11 residues. Germline-derived CDR1 and CDR2 are SGHRS and YFSETQ. The germline V and J ends were trimmed by 3 bases and 6 bases, with 7 bases remaining between them. CDR3: CASSSGVEQYF. The CDR3 coding sequence is TGCGCCAGCAGCTCTGGGGTCGAGCAGTACTTC.

The J gene is TRBJ2-1, the V gene TRBV19; a weak D match, TRBD2 (6 bases). This CDR3 has 15 residues. Germline values: CDR1 LNHDA, CDR2 SQIVND (reference sequence). V lost 3 bases, J lost 0 bases, and 9 bases lay in between. The CDR3 DNA follows: TGTGCCAGTAGTATCCTAGCGAACTCCTACAATGAGCAGTTCTTC. Translating it yields CASSILANSYNEQFF.

The gene calls are TRBV14 and TRBJ2-2, with D perhaps TRBD1 (6 bases). The V and J ends lost 4 bases and 5 bases respectively, with 14 bases between them. This CDR3 is 15 amino acids long. Germline CDR1 SGHDN, CDR2 FVKESK. Here the CDR3 DNA reads TGTGCCAGCAGCCCGGGGACAAGGGTAACCGGGGAGCTGTTTTTT. Translation: CASSPGTRVTGELFF.

The chain has TRBV15 and TRBJ2-7; 13 bases agree with TRBD2. The CDR3 is 16 amino acids. Germline trimming cut 5 bases from V and 6 bases from J; bases unmatched to any gene: 10. Germline CDR1 is LNHNV and CDR2 is YYDKDF (reference sequence). The CDR3 region has the DNA TGTGCCACCAGCCGACGAAGGACTAGCGGGAGCTCCGAGCAGTACTTC. Amino acid sequence: CATSRRRTSGSSEQYF.

This clonotype was found a few times. The chain employs TRBV18 and TRBJ1-4; D possibly corresponds to TRBD1 (5 bases). The ends were cut back, 3 bases at V and 12 bases at J, with 17 bases in the middle. CDR1 KGHSH and CDR2 LQKENI come from the germline V gene. The CDR3 covers 14 residues. Here the CDR3 reads CASSPSRDGEQLFF. The CDR3 DNA reads as TGTGCCAGCTCACCCTCCCGGGACGGGGAACAACTGTTTTTT.

This clonotype was counted at least ten times. The chain uses TRBV5-8 and TRBJ2-7, with a tentative D call TRBD2 (6 bases). Trimming left V 0 bases short and J 3 bases short, with 13 bases between. This CDR3 region has 15 residues. The V gene's germline CDR1 is SGHTS and CDR2 YDEGEE. Written as DNA, the CDR3 is TGTGCCAGCAGCTTGGGCGGGGCTAACAACTACGAGCAGTACTTC. Its translation: CASSLGGANNYEQYF.

The table lists this clonotype with many counts. The genes are TRBV6-5 and TRBJ2-1, with D tentatively TRBD1 (5 bases). Germline values: CDR1 MNHEY, CDR2 SVGAGI. This CDR3 contains 15 residues. V lost 6 bases and J 5 bases, leaving 17 bases between the germline ends. The CDR3 is CASSRSGQGNNEQFF. The CDR3, as DNA: TGTGCCAGCAGCCGATCCGGCCAGGGCAACAATGAGCAGTTCTTC.

In this sample, this clonotype turned up many times. Germline and junction disagree at one end, which may indicate a read error. The rearrangement uses TRBV7-9 and TRBJ1-2; D gene unclear. The germline V gene has CDR1 SEHNR and CDR2 FQNEAQ (reference sequence). This CDR3 has 15 residues. For the CDR3, the DNA is TGTGCCAGCAGGCCTTCGATGGTCGCTAAGTATGGCTACACCTTC. Protein sequence: CASRPSMVAKYGYTF. The variable domain in full, with the rest retrieved from reference TRBV7-9 and TRBJ1-2, is DTGVSQNPRHKITKRGQNVTFRCDPISEHNRLYWYRQTLGQGPEFLTYFQNEAQLEKSRLLSDRFSAERPKGSFSTLEIQRTEQGDSAMYLCASRPSMVAKYGYTFGSGTRLTVV.

This clonotype showed up many times. The chain combines TRBV5-1 with TRBJ2-1, with a possible D match to TRBD2 (5 bases). Germline V gives CDR1 SGHRS, CDR2 YFSETQ. Trimming removed 4 bases at V and 8 bases at J, with 13 bases between. This CDR3 is 13 amino acids long. The CDR3 DNA follows: TGCGCCAGCAGCGTAGAAGGAGGTGATGAGCAGTTCTTC. Protein product: CASSVEGGDEQFF.

With respect to this clonotype: A much larger clone is a single base away; this may be a read error. The chain is built from TRBV2 and TRBJ2-5; D not resolved. The germline V and J ends were trimmed by 6 bases and 5 bases, with 19 bases remaining between them. Germline lookup yields CDR1 SNHLY and CDR2 FYNNEI. The CDR3 consists of 15 residues. CDR3: CASRDPLETSETQYF. CDR3 sequence (DNA): TGTGCCAGCAGGGATCCCCTAGAGACAAGTGAGACCCAGTACTTC.

The chain joins TRBV19 to TRBJ1-5; no clear D. V lost 1 base and J 5 bases, leaving 15 bases between the germline ends. Germline CDR1 reads LNHDA; CDR2 reads SQIVND (reference sequence). The CDR3 spans 16 residues. CDR3: CASSIGNLEADQPQHF. In nucleotides, the CDR3 is TGTGCCAGTAGTATAGGAAATCTGGAGGCGGATCAGCCCCAGCATTTT.

The CDR3 DNA follows: TGTGCCAGCAGCTTAGCCAGGACTAGCGGTTACGAGCAGTACTTC. It is translated as CASSLARTSGYEQYF. J is TRBJ2-7 and V is TRBV7-2; TRBD2 matches at 10 bases. Trimming cost V 0 bases and J 4 bases; bases outside gene matches: 3. Germline V gene lookup returns CDR1 SGHTA and CDR2 FQGNSA. The CDR3 runs to 15 residues.

There are many counts of this clonotype. V is TRBV7-9 and J is TRBJ1-1, with a tentative D call TRBD1 (6 bases). From germline, CDR1 is SEHNR and CDR2 FQNEAQ (reference sequence). This CDR3 contains 14 residues. V was pared by 3 bases and J by 4 bases, with 12 bases between. The CDR3 reads CASSLTQGSTEAFF. In nucleotides, the CDR3 is TGTGCCAGCAGCTTGACTCAGGGGAGCACTGAAGCTTTCTTT. Based on the CDR3 plus reference TRBV7-9 and TRBJ1-1, the full variable domain is DTGVSQNPRHKITKRGQNVTFRCDPISEHNRLYWYRQTLGQGPEFLTYFQNEAQLEKSRLLSDRFSAERPKGSFSTLEIQRTEQGDSAMYLCASSLTQGSTEAFFGQGTRLTVV.

The table lists this clonotype with many counts. The rearrangement links TRBV5-1 to TRBJ2-3, with a tentative D call TRBD2 (6 bases). The CDR3 extends over 15 amino acids. Trimming removed 5 bases from V and 3 bases from J, with 16 bases in between. CDR1 SGHRS and CDR2 YFSETQ come from the germline V gene. CDR3 nucleotides: TGCGCCAGCAGACCTCGCGGGGCACTTACAGATACGCAGTATTTT. Translating it yields CASRPRGALTDTQYF.

The rearrangement uses TRBV5-1 and TRBJ2-1; TRBD1 or TRBD2 may be the D gene (5 bases each). V dropped 4 bases and J dropped 7 bases, with 24 bases sitting between them. The germline V gene encodes CDR1 SGHRS and CDR2 YFSETQ. This CDR3 is 17 amino acids long. The chain's CDR3 is CASSPWGRGVKANEQFF. Written as DNA, the CDR3 is TGCGCCAGCAGCCCCTGGGGCCGGGGTGTTAAGGCGAATGAGCAGTTCTTC. The whole variable domain, filled in from reference TRBV5-1 and TRBJ2-1, reads KAGVTQTPRYLIKTRGQQVTLSCSPISGHRSVSWYQQTPGQGLQFLFEYFSETQRNKGNFPGRFSGRQFSNSRSEMNVSTLELGDSALYLCASSPWGRGVKANEQFFGPGTRLTVL.

In this sample, this clonotype turned up many times. J is TRBJ1-4 and V is TRBV7-8; unclear D gene. From germline, CDR1 is SGHVS and CDR2 FQNEAQ. V gave up 5 bases and J gave up 0 bases, with 7 bases separating them. This CDR3 has 14 amino acids. CDR3 DNA: TGTGCCAGCAGCCCGACTGCAACTAATGAAAAACTGTTTTTT. It encodes CASSPTATNEKLFF.

The chain has TRBV24-1 and TRBJ2-3; the match to TRBD1 covers 7 bases. The CDR3 length is 15 residues. Germline V gene data show CDR1 as KGHDR and CDR2 as SFDVKD. The ends lost 5 bases at V and 4 bases at J; junction bases unmatched: 8. CDR3 coding DNA: TGTGCCACCAGTGCTCCCCGACAGGGCCCAGATACGCAGTATTTT. It encodes CATSAPRQGPDTQYF.